This T cell receptor (beta chain) came from a study of T cells after yellow fever vaccination. This clonotype was seen ten or more times. What it recognizes is unknown. Overall study results and limits: Contaminants from the bulk population, in the form of abundant clonotypes, could be found in FACS-sorted repertoires.

CDR3 size: 16 residues. With 1 base removed from V and 4 bases from J, the gap between germline ends came to 19 bases. Germline CDR1 and CDR2: GTSNPN and SVGIG (reference sequence). Using its own MiXCR run on the 5' RACE reads, TCRdb lists one record per CDR3 protein. Altogether about 320,000 distinct CDR3 sequences are present, 6.5% to 8.5% being singletons, with the ten largest covering roughly a sixth. This TCR was sampled from a man aged 18 to 30 who received the YFV17D yellow fever vaccine. The chain recombines TRBV30 with TRBJ2-5; no firm D call. Sequencing was performed on PBMCs, taken roughly seven weeks after the first yellow fever vaccination. The DNA for the CDR3 is TGTGCCTGGAGTGCCTTGATACGTCATGTCCGAGAGACCCAGTACTTC. Amino acid sequence: CAWSALIRHVRETQYF. Together with reference TRBV30 and TRBJ2-5, the CDR3 gives the full variable domain: SQTIHQWPATLVQPVGSPLSLECTVEGTSNPNLYWYRQAAGRGLQLLFYSVGIGQISSEVPQNLSASRPQDRQFILSSKKLLLSDSGFYLCAWSALIRHVRETQYFGPGTRLLVL.